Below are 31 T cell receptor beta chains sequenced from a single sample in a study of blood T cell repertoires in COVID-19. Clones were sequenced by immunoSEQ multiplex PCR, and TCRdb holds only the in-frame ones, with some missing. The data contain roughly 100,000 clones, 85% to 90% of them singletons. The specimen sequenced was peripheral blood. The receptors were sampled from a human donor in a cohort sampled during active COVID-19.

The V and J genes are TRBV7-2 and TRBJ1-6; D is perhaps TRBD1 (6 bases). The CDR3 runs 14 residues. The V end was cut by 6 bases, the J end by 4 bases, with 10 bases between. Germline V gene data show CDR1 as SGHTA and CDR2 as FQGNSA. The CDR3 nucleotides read TGTGCCAGCAGTCCGGGACAATATAATTCACCCCTCCACTTT. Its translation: CASSPGQYNSPLHF.

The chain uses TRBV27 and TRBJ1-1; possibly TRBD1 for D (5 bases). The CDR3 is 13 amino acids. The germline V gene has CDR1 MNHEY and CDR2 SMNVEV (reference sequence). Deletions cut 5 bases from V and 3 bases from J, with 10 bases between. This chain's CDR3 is CASSHGGDTEAFF. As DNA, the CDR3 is TGTGCCAGCAGTCATGGGGGGGACACTGAAGCTTTCTTT.

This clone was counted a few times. The CDR3 here is CASSPVILINEQFF. DNA for the CDR3: TGTGCCAGCTCACCGGTCATACTGATCAATGAGCAGTTCTTC. The chain is built from TRBV18 and TRBJ2-1, with D uncertain. Deletions cut 3 bases from V and 6 bases from J, with 12 bases between. The CDR3 extends over 14 amino acids. Germline CDR1 and CDR2: KGHSH and LQKENI.

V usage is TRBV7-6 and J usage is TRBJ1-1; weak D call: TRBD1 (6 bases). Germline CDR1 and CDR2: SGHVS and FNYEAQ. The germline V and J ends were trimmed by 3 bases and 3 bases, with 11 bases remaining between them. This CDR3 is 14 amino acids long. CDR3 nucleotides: TGTGCCAGCAGCTTGGGGGGGCCGGACACTGAAGCTTTCTTT. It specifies CASSLGGPDTEAFF.

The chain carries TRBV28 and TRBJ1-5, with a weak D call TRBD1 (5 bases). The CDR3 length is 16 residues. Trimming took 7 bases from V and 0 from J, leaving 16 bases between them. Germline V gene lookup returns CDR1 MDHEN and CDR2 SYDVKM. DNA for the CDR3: TGTGCCAGCACCCCGGGGGTGTTGGCTAGCAATCAGCCCCAGCATTTT. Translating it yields CASTPGVLASNQPQHF.

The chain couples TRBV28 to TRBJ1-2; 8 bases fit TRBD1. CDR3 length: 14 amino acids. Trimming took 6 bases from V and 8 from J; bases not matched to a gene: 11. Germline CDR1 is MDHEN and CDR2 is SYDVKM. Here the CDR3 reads CASSSGQGTRGYTF. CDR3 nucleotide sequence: TGTGCCAGCAGCTCTGGACAGGGAACTCGCGGCTACACCTTC.

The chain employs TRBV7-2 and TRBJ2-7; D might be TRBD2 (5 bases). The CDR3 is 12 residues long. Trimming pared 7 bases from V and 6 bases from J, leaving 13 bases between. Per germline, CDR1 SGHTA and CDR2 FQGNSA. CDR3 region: CASTRRGPEQYF. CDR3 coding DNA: TGTGCCAGCACCCGCCGAGGGCCCGAGCAGTACTTC.

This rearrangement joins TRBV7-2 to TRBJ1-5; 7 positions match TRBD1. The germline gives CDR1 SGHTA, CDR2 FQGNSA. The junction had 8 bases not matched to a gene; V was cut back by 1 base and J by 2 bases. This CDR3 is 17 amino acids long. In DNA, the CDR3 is TGTGCCAGCAGCTTAGAGGGGACAGCCCGCGGCAATCAGCCCCAGCATTTT. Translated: CASSLEGTARGNQPQHF.

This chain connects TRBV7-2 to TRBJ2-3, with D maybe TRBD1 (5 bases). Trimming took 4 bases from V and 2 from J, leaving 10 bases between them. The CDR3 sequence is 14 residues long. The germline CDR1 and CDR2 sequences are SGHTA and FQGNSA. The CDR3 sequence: CASSSLTVTDTQYF. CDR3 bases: TGTGCCAGCAGCTCGCTGACAGTCACAGATACGCAGTATTTT.

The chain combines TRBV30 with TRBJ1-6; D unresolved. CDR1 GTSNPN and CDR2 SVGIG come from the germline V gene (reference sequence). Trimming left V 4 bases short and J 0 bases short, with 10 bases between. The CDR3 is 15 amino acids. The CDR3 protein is CAWTTPSSYNSPLHF. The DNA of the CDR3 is TGTGCCTGGACTACTCCGAGCTCCTATAATTCACCCCTCCACTTT.

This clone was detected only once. CDR3 coding DNA: TGTGCCAGCAGCGTGGGGGGGGGCACAGATACGCAGTATTTT. Translated: CASSVGGGTDTQYF. The V and J genes are TRBV6-5 and TRBJ2-3; 7 positions match TRBD2. The CDR3 has 14 residues. With 6 bases clipped from V and 1 base from J, the junction kept 4 bases outside the gene matches. The germline CDR1 and CDR2 sequences are MNHEY and SVGAGI.

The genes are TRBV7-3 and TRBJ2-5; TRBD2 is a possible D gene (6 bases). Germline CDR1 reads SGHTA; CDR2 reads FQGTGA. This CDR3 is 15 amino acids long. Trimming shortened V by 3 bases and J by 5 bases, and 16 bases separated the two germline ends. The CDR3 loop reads CASSFSPGTQETQYF. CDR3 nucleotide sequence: TGTGCCAGCAGCTTTTCTCCAGGGACTCAGGAGACCCAGTACTTC. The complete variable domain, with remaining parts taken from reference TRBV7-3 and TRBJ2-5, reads GAGVSQTPSNKVTEKGKYVELRCDPISGHTALYWYRQSLGQGPEFLIYFQGTGAADDSGLPNDRFFAVRPEGSVSTLKIQRTERGDSAVYLCASSFSPGTQETQYFGPGTRLLVL.

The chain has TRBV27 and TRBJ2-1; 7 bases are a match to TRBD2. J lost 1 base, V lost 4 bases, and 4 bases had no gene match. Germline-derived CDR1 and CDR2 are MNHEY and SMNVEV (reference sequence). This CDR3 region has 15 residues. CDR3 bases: TGTGCCAGCAGTTCCCCAGCGGGGTCCTACAATGAGCAGTTCTTC. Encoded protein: CASSSPAGSYNEQFF.

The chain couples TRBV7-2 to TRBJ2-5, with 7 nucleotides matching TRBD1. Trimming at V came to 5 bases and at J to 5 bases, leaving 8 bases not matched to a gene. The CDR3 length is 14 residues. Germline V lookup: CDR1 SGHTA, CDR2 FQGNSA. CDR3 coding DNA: TGTGCCAGCAGCCGGGACAGTGCTTTGGAGACCCAGTACTTC. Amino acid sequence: CASSRDSALETQYF.

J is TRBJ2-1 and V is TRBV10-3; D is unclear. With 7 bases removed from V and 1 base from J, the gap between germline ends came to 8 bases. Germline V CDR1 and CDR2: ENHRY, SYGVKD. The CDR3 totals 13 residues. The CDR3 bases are TGTGCCATCAAAGAGTGGTCCTACAATGAGCAGTTCTTC. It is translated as CAIKEWSYNEQFF.

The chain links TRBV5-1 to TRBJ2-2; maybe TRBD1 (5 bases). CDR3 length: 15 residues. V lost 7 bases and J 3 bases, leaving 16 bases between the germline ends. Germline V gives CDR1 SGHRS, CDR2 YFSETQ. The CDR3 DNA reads TGCGCCAGCCGCGCTGGCTCAGGGCACACCGGGGAGCTGTTTTTT. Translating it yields CASRAGSGHTGELFF.

The chain's CDR3 is CASSIFGTGHSYEQYF. The CDR3 bases are TGTGCCAGCAGCATCTTCGGGACAGGGCACTCCTACGAGCAGTACTTC. V gene TRBV7-3 combines with J gene TRBJ2-7; 9 bases map to TRBD1. CDR1 is SGHTA and CDR2 is FQGTGA in the germline V gene. The CDR3 totals 16 residues. J lost 0 bases, V lost 5 bases, and 8 bases had no gene match. Filled out from reference TRBV7-3 and TRBJ2-7, the complete variable domain reads GAGVSQTPSNKVTEKGKYVELRCDPISGHTALYWYRQSLGQGPEFLIYFQGTGAADDSGLPNDRFFAVRPEGSVSTLKIQRTERGDSAVYLCASSIFGTGHSYEQYFGPGTRLTVT.

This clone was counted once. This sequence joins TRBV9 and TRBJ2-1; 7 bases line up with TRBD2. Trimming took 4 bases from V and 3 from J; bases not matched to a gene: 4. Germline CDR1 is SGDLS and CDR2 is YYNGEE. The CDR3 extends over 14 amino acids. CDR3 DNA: TGTGCCAGCAGCCCCCGGACTAGCTACAATGAGCAGTTCTTC. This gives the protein CASSPRTSYNEQFF.

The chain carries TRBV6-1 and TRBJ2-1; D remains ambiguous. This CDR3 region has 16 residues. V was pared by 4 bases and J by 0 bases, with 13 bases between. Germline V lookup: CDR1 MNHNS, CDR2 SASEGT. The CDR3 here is CASSAYSVSSYNEQFF. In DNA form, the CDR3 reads TGTGCCAGCAGTGCCTACTCGGTGAGCTCCTACAATGAGCAGTTCTTC.

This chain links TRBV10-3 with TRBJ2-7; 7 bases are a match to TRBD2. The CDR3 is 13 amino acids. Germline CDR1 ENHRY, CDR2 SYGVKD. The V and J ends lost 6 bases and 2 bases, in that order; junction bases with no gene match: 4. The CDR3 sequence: CAISAGEAYEQYF. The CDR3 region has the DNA TGTGCCATCAGCGCGGGGGAGGCCTACGAGCAGTACTTC.

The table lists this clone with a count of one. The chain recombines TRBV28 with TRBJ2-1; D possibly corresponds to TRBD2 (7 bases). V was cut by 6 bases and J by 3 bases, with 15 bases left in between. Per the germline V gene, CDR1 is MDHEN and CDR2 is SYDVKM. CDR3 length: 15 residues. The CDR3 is CASRATRGLYNEQFF. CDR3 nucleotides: TGTGCCAGCAGAGCCACGCGGGGGCTCTACAATGAGCAGTTCTTC.

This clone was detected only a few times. The CDR3 region is CAISAGEAEAFF. The CDR3 DNA sequence: TGTGCCATCAGTGCGGGGGAGGCTGAAGCTTTCTTT. V gene TRBV10-3 combines with J gene TRBJ1-1, with D possibly TRBD1 on 5 matching bases. V lost 4 bases, J lost 6 bases, and 9 bases lay in between. The length of the CDR3 is 12 residues. Germline CDR1 reads ENHRY; CDR2 reads SYGVKD.

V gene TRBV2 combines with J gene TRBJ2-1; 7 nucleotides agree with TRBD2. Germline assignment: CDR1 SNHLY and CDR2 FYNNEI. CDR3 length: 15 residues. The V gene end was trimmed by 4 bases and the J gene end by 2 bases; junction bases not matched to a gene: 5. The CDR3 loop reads CASSGTGGAYNEQFF. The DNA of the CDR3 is TGTGCCAGCAGTGGAACGGGGGGTGCCTACAATGAGCAGTTCTTC.

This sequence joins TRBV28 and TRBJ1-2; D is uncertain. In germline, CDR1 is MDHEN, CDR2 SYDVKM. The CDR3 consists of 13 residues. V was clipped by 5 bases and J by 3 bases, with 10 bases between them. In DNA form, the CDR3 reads TGTGCCAGCAGTCTGACACTTTACTATGGCTACACCTTC. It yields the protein CASSLTLYYGYTF.

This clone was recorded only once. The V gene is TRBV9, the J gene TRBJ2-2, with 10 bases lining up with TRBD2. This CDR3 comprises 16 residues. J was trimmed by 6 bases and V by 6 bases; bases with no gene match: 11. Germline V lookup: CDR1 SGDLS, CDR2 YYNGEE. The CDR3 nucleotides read TGTGCCAGCACCCCTGGACCTAGCGGGAGCCCCGGGGAGCTGTTTTTT. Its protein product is CASTPGPSGSPGELFF.

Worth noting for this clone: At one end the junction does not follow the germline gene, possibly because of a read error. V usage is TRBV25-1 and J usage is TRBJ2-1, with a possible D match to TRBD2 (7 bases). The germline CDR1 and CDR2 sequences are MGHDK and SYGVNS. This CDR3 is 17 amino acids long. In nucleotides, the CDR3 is TGTGCCAGCAGTGAATATGGGGGGCAGACTAGCTACGATGAGCAGTTCTTC. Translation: CASSEYGGQTSYDEQFF.

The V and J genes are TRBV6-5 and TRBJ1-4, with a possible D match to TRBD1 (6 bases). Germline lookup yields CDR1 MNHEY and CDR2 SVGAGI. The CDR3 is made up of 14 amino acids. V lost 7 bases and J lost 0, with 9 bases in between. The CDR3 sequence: CASMTGSTNEKLFF. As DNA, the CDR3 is TGTGCCAGCATGACAGGTTCAACTAATGAAAAACTGTTTTTT.

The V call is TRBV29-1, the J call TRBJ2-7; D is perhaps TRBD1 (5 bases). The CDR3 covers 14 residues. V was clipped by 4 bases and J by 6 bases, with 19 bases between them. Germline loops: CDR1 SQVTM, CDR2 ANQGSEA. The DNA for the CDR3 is TGCAGCGTTGCACAGGCGTTTGGGCTCTCCGAGCAGTACTTC. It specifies CSVAQAFGLSEQYF.

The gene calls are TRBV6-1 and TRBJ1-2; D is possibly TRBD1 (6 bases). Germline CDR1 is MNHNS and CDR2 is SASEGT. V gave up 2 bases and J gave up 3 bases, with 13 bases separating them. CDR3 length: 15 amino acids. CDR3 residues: CASSERTGSDYGYTF. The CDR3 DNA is TGTGCCAGCAGTGAACGTACAGGGTCTGACTATGGCTACACCTTC.

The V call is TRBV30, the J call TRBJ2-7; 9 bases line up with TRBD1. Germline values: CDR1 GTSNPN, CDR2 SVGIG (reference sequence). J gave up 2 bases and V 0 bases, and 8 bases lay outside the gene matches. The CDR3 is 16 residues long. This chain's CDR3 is CAWSVRSGTGTYEQYF. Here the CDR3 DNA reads TGTGCCTGGAGTGTGCGGTCTGGGACAGGGACCTACGAGCAGTACTTC.

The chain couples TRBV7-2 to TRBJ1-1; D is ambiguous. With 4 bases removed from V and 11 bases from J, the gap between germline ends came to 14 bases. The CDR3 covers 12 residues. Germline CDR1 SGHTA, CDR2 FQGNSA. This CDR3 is CASSSGRVVAFF. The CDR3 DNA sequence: TGTGCCAGCAGCTCTGGGCGAGTGGTGGCTTTCTTT.